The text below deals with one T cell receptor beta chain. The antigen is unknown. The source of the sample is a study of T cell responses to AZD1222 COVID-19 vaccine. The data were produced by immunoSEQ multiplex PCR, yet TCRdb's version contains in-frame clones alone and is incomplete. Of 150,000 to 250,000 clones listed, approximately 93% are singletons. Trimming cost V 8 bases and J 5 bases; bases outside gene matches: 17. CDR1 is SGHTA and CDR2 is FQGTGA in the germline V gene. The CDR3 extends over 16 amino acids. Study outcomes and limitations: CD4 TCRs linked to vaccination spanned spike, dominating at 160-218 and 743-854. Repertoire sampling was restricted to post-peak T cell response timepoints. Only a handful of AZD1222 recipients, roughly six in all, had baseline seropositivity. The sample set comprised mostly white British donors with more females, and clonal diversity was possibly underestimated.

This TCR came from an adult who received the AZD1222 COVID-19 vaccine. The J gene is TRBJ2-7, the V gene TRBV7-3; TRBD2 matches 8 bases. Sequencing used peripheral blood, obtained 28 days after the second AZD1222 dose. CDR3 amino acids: CASPAGGPIPFDEQYF. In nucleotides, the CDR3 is TGTGCCAGCCCGGCGGGAGGCCCAATACCCTTCGACGAGCAGTACTTC.